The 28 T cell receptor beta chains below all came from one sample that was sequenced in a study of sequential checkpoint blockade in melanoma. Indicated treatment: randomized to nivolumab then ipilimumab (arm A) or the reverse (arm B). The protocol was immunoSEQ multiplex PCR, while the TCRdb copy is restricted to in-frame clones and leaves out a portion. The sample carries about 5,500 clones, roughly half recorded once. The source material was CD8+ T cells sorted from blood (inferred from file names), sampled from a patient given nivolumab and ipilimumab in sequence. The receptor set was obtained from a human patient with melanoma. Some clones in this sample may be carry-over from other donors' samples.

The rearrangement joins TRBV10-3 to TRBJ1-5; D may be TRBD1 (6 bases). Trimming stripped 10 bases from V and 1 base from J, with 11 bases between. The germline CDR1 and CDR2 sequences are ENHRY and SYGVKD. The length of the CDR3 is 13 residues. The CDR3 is CATQTGSNQPQHF. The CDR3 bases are TGTGCCACCCAAACAGGGAGCAATCAGCCCCAGCATTTT.

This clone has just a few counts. The CDR3 DNA reads as TGTGCCAGCTTAAGGGTCGAGGGTCCACACTACGAGCAGTACTTC. It is translated as CASLRVEGPHYEQYF. This sequence joins TRBV7-9 and TRBJ2-7, with D perhaps TRBD2 (5 bases). Per germline, CDR1 SEHNR and CDR2 FQNEAQ (reference sequence). The CDR3 extends over 15 amino acids. Trimming took off 8 bases at V and 3 bases at J, with 20 bases between the two ends.

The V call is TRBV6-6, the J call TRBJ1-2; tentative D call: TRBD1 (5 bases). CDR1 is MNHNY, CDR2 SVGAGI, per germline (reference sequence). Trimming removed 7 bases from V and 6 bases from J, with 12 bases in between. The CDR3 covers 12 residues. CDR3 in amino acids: CASKSQGDGYTF. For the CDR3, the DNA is TGTGCCAGCAAGTCGCAGGGCGATGGCTACACCTTC.

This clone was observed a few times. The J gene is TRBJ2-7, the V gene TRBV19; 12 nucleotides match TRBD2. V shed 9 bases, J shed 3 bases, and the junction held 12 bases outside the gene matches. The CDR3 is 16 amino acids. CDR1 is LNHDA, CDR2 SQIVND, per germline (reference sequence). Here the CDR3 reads CASSYFSTSGGYEQYF. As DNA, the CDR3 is TGTGCCAGCAGTTACTTTTCGACTAGCGGGGGCTACGAGCAGTACTTC. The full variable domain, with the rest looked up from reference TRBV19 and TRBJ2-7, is DGGITQSPKYLFRKEGQNVTLSCEQNLNHDAMYWYRQDPGQGLRLIYYSQIVNDFQKGDIAEGYSVSREKKESFPLTVTSAQKNPTAFYLCASSYFSTSGGYEQYFGPGTRLTVT.

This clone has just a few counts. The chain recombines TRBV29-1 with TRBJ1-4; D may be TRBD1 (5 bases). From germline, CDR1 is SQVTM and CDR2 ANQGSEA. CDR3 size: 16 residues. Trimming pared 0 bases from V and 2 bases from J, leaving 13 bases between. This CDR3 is CSVEDRGVGTNEKLFF. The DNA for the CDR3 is TGCAGCGTTGAAGATAGGGGCGTTGGGACTAATGAAAAACTGTTTTTT.

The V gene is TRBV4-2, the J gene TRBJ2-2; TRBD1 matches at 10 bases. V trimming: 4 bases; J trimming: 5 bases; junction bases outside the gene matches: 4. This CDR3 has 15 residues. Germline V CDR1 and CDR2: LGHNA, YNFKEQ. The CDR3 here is CASSPGTGDTGELFF. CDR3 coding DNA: TGTGCCAGCAGCCCAGGGACAGGGGATACCGGGGAGCTGTTTTTT.

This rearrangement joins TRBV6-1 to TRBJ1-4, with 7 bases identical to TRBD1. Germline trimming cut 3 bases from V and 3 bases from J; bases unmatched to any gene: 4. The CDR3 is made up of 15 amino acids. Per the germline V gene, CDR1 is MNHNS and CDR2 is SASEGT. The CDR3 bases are TGTGCCAGCAGTGACCCCGGGACAGCTAATGAAAAACTGTTTTTT. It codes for CASSDPGTANEKLFF.

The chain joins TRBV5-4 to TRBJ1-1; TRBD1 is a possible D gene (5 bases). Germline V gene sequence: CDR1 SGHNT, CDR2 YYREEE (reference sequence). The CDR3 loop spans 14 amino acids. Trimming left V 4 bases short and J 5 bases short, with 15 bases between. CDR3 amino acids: CASSGDSGITEAFF. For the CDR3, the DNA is TGTGCCAGCAGCGGGGACTCCGGAATTACTGAAGCTTTCTTT.

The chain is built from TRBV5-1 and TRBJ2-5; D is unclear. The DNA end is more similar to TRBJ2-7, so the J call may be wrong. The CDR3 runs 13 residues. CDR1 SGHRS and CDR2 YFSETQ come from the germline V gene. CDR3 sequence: CASSFEEVNEQYF. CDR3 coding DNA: TGCGCCAGCAGCTTCGAGGAAGTGAACGAGCAGTACTTC.

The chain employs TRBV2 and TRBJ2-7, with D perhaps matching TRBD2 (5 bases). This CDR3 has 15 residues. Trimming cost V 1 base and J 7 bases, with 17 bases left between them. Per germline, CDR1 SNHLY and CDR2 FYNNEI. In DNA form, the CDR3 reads TGTGCCAGCAGTGAAGAAGTAACAGCCCCGGGGGAGCAGTACTTC. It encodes CASSEEVTAPGEQYF.

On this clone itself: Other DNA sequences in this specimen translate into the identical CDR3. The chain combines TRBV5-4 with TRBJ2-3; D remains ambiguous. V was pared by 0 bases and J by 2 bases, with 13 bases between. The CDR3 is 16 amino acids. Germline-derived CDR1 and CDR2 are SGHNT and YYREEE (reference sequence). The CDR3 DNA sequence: TGTGCCAGCAGCTTGGCCAGTCTTACCCACACAGATACGCAGTATTTT. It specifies CASSLASLTHTDTQYF.

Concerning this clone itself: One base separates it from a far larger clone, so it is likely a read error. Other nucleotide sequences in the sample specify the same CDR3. The CDR3 loop is CASSQDRETYEQYF. The CDR3 region has the DNA TGTGCCAGCAGCCAAGACCGGGAGACCTACGAGCAGTACTTC. J is TRBJ2-7 and V is TRBV5-4, with a weak D call TRBD2 (6 bases). V gave up 4 bases and J gave up 2 bases, with 13 bases separating them. The V gene's germline CDR1 is SGHNT and CDR2 YYREEE (reference sequence). The CDR3 loop spans 14 amino acids.

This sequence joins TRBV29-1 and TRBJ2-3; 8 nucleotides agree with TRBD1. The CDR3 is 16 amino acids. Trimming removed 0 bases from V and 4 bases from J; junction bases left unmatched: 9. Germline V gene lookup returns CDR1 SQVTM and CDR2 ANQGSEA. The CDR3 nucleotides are TGCAGCGTTGAAGATTTTGACAGGGGTTTGGCAGATACGCAGTATTTT. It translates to CSVEDFDRGLADTQYF.

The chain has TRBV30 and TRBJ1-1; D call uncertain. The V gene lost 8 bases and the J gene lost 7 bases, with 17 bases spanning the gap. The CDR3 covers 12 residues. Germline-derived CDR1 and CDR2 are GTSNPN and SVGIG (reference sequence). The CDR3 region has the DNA TGTGCCAGCAGCTTGAGAGGGAATGAAGCTTTCTTT. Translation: CASSLRGNEAFF.

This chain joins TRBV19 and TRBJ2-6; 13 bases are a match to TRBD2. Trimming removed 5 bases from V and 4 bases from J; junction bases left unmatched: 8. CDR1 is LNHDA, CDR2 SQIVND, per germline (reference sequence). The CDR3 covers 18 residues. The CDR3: CASSPKTSGGFGANVLTF. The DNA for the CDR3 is TGTGCCAGTAGTCCAAAGACTAGCGGGGGGTTCGGGGCCAACGTCCTGACTTTC.

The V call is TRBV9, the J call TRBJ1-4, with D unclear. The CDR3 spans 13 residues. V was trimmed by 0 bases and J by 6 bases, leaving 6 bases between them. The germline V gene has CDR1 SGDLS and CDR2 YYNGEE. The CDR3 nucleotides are TGTGCCAGCAGCGTAGACATTGATGAAAAACTGTTTTTT. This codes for CASSVDIDEKLFF. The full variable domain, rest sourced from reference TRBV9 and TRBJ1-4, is DSGVTQTPKHLITATGQRVTLRCSPRSGDLSVYWYQQSLDQGLQFLIQYYNGEERAKGNILERFSAQQFPDLHSELNLSSLELGDSALYFCASSVDIDEKLFFGSGTQLSVL.

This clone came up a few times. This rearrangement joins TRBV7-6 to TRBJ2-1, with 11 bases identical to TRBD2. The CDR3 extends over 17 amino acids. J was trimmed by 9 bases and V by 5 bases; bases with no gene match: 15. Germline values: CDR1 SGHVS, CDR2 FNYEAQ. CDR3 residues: CASSPSPSGGPSFEQFF. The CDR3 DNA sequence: TGTGCCAGCAGCCCAAGCCCTAGCGGGGGGCCGTCCTTTGAGCAGTTCTTC.

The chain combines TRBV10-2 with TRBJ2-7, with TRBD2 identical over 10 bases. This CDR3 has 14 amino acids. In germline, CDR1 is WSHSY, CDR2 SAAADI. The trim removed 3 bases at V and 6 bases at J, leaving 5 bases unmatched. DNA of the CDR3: TGCGCCAGCAGTGATGAGCGGGGGGGCCCCGAGCAGTACTTC. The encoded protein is CASSDERGGPEQYF.

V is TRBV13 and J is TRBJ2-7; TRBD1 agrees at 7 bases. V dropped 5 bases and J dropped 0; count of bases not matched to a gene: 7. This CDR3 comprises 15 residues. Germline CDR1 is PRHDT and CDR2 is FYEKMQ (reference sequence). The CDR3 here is CASSPDRESSYEQYF. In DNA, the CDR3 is TGTGCCAGCAGCCCTGACAGGGAGAGCTCCTACGAGCAGTACTTC.

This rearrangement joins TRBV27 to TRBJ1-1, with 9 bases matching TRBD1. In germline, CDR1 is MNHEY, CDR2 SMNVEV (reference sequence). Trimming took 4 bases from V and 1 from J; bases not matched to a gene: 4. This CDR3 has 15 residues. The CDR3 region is CASSWTGDWNTEAFF. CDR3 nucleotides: TGTGCCAGCAGTTGGACAGGGGATTGGAACACTGAAGCTTTCTTT.

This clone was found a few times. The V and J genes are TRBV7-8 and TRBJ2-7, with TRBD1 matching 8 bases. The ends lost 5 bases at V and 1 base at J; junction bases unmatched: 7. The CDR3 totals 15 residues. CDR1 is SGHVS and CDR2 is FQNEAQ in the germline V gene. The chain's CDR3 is CASSPGQGSSYEQYF. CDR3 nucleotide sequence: TGTGCCAGCAGCCCCGGACAGGGTTCATCCTACGAGCAGTACTTC.

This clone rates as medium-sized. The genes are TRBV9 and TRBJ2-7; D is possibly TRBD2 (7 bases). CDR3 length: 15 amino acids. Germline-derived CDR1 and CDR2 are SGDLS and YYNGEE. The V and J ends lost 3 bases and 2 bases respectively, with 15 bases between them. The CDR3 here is CASSAEGGPTYEQYF. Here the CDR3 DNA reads TGTGCCAGCAGCGCCGAGGGGGGGCCCACCTACGAGCAGTACTTC.

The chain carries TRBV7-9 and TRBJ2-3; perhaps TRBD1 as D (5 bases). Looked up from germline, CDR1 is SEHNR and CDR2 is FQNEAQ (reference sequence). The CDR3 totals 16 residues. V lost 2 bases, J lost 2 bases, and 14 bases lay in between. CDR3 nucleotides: TGTGCCAGCAGCTTATCGGAGAGACAGATCACAGATACGCAGTATTTT. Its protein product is CASSLSERQITDTQYF.

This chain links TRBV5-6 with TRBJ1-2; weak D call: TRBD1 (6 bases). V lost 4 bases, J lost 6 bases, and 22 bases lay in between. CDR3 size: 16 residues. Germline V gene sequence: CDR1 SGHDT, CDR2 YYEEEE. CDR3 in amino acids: CASSLLTGGAFNGYTF. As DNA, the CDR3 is TGTGCCAGCAGCCTACTAACGGGGGGCGCGTTTAATGGCTACACCTTC.

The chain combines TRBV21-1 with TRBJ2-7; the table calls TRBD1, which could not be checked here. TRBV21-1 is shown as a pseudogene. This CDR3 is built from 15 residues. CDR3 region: CASSRPRTRDYEQYF. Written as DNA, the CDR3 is TGTGCCAGCAGCAGGCCGAGGACAAGGGACTACGAGCAGTACTTC.

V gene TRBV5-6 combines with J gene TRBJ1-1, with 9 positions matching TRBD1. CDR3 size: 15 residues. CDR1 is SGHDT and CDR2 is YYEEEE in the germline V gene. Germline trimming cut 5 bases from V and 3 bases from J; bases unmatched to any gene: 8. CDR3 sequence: CASRLQGAMDTEAFF. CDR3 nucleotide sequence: TGTGCCAGCAGACTACAGGGGGCGATGGACACTGAAGCTTTCTTT.

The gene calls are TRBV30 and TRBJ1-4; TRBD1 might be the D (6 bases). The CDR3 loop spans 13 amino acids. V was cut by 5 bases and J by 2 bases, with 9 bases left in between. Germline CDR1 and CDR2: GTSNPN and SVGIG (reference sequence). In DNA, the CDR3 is TGTGCCTGGGAGGGGGATACTAATGAAAAACTGTTTTTT. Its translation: CAWEGDTNEKLFF.

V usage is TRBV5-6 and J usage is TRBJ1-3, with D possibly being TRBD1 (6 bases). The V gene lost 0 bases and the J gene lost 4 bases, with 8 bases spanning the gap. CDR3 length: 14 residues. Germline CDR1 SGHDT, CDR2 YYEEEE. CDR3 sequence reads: CASSLGTEGNTIYF. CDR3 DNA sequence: TGTGCCAGCAGCTTGGGGACAGAAGGAAACACCATATATTTT. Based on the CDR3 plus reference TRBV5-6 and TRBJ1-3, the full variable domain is DAGVTQSPTHLIKTRGQQVTLRCSPKSGHDTVSWYQQALGQGPQFIFQYYEEEERQRGNFPDRFSGHQFPNYSSELNVNALLLGDSALYLCASSLGTEGNTIYFGEGSWLTVV.